Listed here are 4 T cell receptor beta chains from one sample, sequenced in a study of shared clonotypes between healthy human individuals. The method was immunoSEQ multiplex PCR; TCRdb's version includes in-frame clones alone and lacks a portion of them. This sample yields roughly 520,000 clones, of which 95% to 97% are seen a single time; about 0.059% belongs to the top ten. The sequenced sample was naive CD4+ T cells sorted from blood. Subset reported: CD45RA+ positively selected. Every receptor here comes from a woman aged 25 to 39 in good health.

The chain uses TRBV28 and TRBJ2-7, with a possible D match to TRBD1 (6 bases). This CDR3 comprises 14 residues. Deletions cut 5 bases from V and 2 bases from J, with 13 bases between. Germline V gives CDR1 MDHEN, CDR2 SYDVKM. The CDR3 coding sequence is TGTGCCAGCAGTACCGGCCAGGGGCCCTACGAGCAGTACTTC. It specifies CASSTGQGPYEQYF.

V and J are TRBV2 and TRBJ1-2; D might be TRBD1 (5 bases). Germline V gives CDR1 SNHLY, CDR2 FYNNEI. Trimming removed 6 bases at V and 8 bases at J, with 28 bases between. The length of the CDR3 is 17 residues. As DNA, the CDR3 is TGTGCCAGCAGCGTAGAGGGGTTCGGTACGAAGTCGAGCGGCTACACCTTC. Translation gives CASSVEGFGTKSSGYTF.

The rearrangement uses TRBV18 and TRBJ1-5, with TRBD1 as a possible D gene (5 bases). V shed 6 bases and J shed 0 bases, with 12 bases lying between them. The CDR3 covers 15 residues. Germline V lookup: CDR1 KGHSH, CDR2 LQKENI. The CDR3 reads CASSVTDTSNQPQHF. CDR3 coding DNA: TGTGCCAGCTCCGTGACAGATACTAGCAATCAGCCCCAGCATTTT.

The V call is TRBV7-8, the J call TRBJ2-7; D might be TRBD1 (5 bases). The V gene lost 5 bases and the J gene lost 3 bases, with 14 bases spanning the gap. CDR3 length equals 14 residues. The V gene's germline CDR1 is SGHVS and CDR2 FQNEAQ. The CDR3: CASSPVGLSYEQYF. CDR3 in DNA: TGTGCCAGCAGCCCGGTGGGGCTTAGCTACGAGCAGTACTTC.